This TCR beta chain was recovered during a study of blood T cell repertoires in COVID-19. With 3 bases removed from V and 10 bases from J, the gap between germline ends came to 13 bases. The CDR3 extends over 14 amino acids. Germline V gene sequence: CDR1 LNHDA, CDR2 SQIVND (reference sequence). Libraries were prepared by immunoSEQ multiplex PCR; TCRdb keeps only in-frame clonotypes and omits some of them. Altogether some 290,000 clones are present, around 90% being singletons, with the ten largest covering less than 3%. What was sequenced was peripheral blood. The sequence was obtained from a woman in her twenties or thirties with COVID-19, enrolled during active disease. The chain recombines TRBV19 with TRBJ1-6; D is undetermined. The CDR3 sequence is CASSIVWSGSPLHF. DNA for the CDR3: TGTGCCAGTAGTATTGTGTGGTCGGGGTCACCCCTCCACTTT.